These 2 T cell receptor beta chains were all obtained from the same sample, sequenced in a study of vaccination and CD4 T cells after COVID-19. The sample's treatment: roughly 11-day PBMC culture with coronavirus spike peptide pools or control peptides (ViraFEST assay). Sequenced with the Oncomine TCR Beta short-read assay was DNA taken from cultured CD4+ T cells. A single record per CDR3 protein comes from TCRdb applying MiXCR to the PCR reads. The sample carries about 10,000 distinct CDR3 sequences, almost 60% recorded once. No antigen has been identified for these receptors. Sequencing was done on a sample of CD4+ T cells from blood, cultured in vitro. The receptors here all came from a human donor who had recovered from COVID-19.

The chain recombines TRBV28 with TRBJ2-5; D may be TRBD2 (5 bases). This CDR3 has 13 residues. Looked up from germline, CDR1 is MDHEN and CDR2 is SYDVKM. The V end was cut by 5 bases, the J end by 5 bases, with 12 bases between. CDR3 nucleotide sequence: TGTGCCAGCAGTCGAGAGGGCTGGGAGACCCAGTACTTC. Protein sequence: CASSREGWETQYF.

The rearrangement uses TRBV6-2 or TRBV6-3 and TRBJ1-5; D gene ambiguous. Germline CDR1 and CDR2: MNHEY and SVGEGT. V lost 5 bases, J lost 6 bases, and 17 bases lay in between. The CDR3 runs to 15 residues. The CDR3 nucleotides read TGTGCCAGCAGTCCGACGCAAAGTCGGCTTCAGCCCCAGCATTTT. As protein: CASSPTQSRLQPQHF.